What follows is one TCR beta chain and its context. Its specificity is not known. The CDR3 is made up of 13 amino acids. Between the trimmed V and J ends, which lost 5 bases and 6 bases, there was a span of 12 bases. CDR1 and CDR2 (germline): SGHRS, YFSETQ. TCRdb keeps only in-frame clones here, not all; method: immunoSEQ multiplex PCR. The sample contains around 250,000 clones, around 90% of which appear only once. The data originate from a study of cytomegalovirus exposure and HLA in healthy donors. The overall study: It was reported in a later analysis that the approximately 120 validation repertoires used the same platform as the roughly 640 first-cohort repertoires. General observations from the study: Subsequent analysis showed first-cohort TCR clusters tending to co-occur in around 130 validation repertoires.

The V gene is TRBV5-1, the J gene TRBJ2-1; possible D gene TRBD1, 5 bases. Sequencing was done on a sample of PBMCs. The TCR was taken from a woman between 18 and 29 years old in good health and CMV-seronegative. The chain's CDR3 is CASSFLGVNEQFF. Written as DNA, the CDR3 is TGCGCCAGCAGTTTCCTAGGGGTCAATGAGCAGTTCTTC.